Listed below are T cell receptor beta chains from one sample, sequenced in a study of cytomegalovirus exposure and HLA in healthy donors. Measured with immunoSEQ multiplex PCR; TCRdb has only the in-frame clones, and not every one. The sample lists some 85,000 clones; about 80% were seen once. The sample taken for sequencing was PBMCs. The receptors derive from a male donor in good health and CMV-seronegative. The CDR3 runs from the conserved cysteine through the conserved F or W. D genes are given only for firm matches. Where a row states a size, it is once, few, many or the class of an expanded clone; other rows omit it.

CDR3nt: TGTGCCAGCGGACAGGATTACAATGAGCAGTTCTTC; CDR3aa: CASGQDYNEQFF; v_gene: TRBV2; j_gene: TRBJ2-1; abundance: .; d_gene: TRBD1
CDR3nt: TGTGCCAGCAGCGCCGGACAGGGTTGGCCTGAAGCTTTCTTT; CDR3aa: CASSAGQGWPEAFF; v_gene: TRBV9; j_gene: TRBJ1-1; abundance: .; d_gene: TRBD1
CDR3nt: TGTGCTAGCAGCTTCGGGGGACGGGGGGAGACCCAGTACTTC; CDR3aa: CASSFGGRGETQYF; v_gene: TRBV7-7; j_gene: TRBJ2-5; abundance: .; d_gene: .
CDR3nt: TGTGCTAGTCGGGGACAGCCGAACACCGGGGAGCTGTTTTTT; CDR3aa: CASRGQPNTGELFF; v_gene: TRBV12-5; j_gene: TRBJ2-2; abundance: .; d_gene: TRBD1
CDR3nt: TGCGCCAGCAGCCAAAGCGGCCTCTCTGGAAACACCATATATTTT; CDR3aa: CASSQSGLSGNTIYF; v_gene: TRBV4-3; j_gene: TRBJ1-3; abundance: .; d_gene: .
CDR3nt: TGTGCCAGCAGCTTAGGGCAGTTGGCTTTCTTT; CDR3aa: CASSLGQLAFF; v_gene: TRBV7-2; j_gene: TRBJ1-1; abundance: .; d_gene: .
CDR3nt: TGTGCCAGCAGCTCAATTGCTAGGGGGTTCTACGAGCAGTACTTC; CDR3aa: CASSSIARGFYEQYF; v_gene: TRBV28; j_gene: TRBJ2-7; abundance: .; d_gene: .
CDR3nt: TGTGCCAGCAGCTCGACTAGCGGGAGGTTCGATACGCAGTATTTT; CDR3aa: CASSSTSGRFDTQYF; v_gene: TRBV7-2; j_gene: TRBJ2-3; abundance: .; d_gene: TRBD2
CDR3nt: TGCGCCAGCAGCCAAGCCCTCCGGGATGCGTCTGGCTACACCTTC; CDR3aa: CASSQALRDASGYTF; v_gene: TRBV4-3; j_gene: TRBJ1-2; abundance: once; d_gene: .
CDR3nt: TGTGCCAGCAGTTTTCCTCTGGGACAGGGGGGTAGGGCAACCGGGGAGCTGTTTTTT; CDR3aa: CASSFPLGQGGRATGELFF; v_gene: TRBV28; j_gene: TRBJ2-2; abundance: .; d_gene: TRBD1
CDR3nt: TGCGCCAGCGGCCAAGGGACAGATGGGCTGGGAAACACCATATATTTT; CDR3aa: CASGQGTDGLGNTIYF; v_gene: TRBV4-1; j_gene: TRBJ1-3; abundance: .; d_gene: TRBD1
CDR3nt: TGCGCCAGCAGCAAATCCACAGGGCCCGTGGAAGCTTTCTTT; CDR3aa: CASSKSTGPVEAFF; v_gene: TRBV4-3; j_gene: TRBJ1-1; abundance: .; d_gene: .
CDR3nt: TGTGCCTGGAGTGTGGGGGGGGAAGCTTTCTTT; CDR3aa: CAWSVGGEAFF; v_gene: TRBV30; j_gene: TRBJ1-1; abundance: .; d_gene: .
CDR3nt: TGTGCCAGCGGTCCTCGGGTGAGCTCCTACGAGCAGTACTTC; CDR3aa: CASGPRVSSYEQYF; v_gene: TRBV14; j_gene: TRBJ2-7; abundance: .; d_gene: .
CDR3nt: TGCGCCAGCAGCTTCGGACATCCGGGAGGGGATACGCAGTATTTT; CDR3aa: CASSFGHPGGDTQYF; v_gene: TRBV5-1; j_gene: TRBJ2-3; abundance: .; d_gene: TRBD2
CDR3nt: TGTGCCAGCAGCAAGACGACAGAAACCTACGAGCAGTACTTC; CDR3aa: CASSKTTETYEQYF; v_gene: TRBV7-8; j_gene: TRBJ2-7; abundance: .; d_gene: .
CDR3nt: TGTGCCAGCAGCTTCTCTAGCGGGGGGGGGAGCACAGATACGCAGTATTTT; CDR3aa: CASSFSSGGGSTDTQYF; v_gene: TRBV9; j_gene: TRBJ2-3; abundance: .; d_gene: TRBD2
CDR3nt: TGTGCCTGGGAGGGTAGCACTAATGAAAAACTGTTTTTT; CDR3aa: CAWEGSTNEKLFF; v_gene: TRBV30; j_gene: TRBJ1-4; abundance: .; d_gene: .
CDR3nt: TGTGCCGTGATTAGTAGCGGGAGCTACAATGAGCAGTTCTTC; CDR3aa: CAVISSGSYNEQFF; v_gene: TRBV28; j_gene: TRBJ2-1; abundance: .; d_gene: TRBD2
CDR3nt: TGTGCCAGTAGTAACCGGGTCCTTAACACCGGGGAGCTGTTTTTT; CDR3aa: CASSNRVLNTGELFF; v_gene: TRBV19; j_gene: TRBJ2-2; abundance: .; d_gene: .
CDR3nt: TGTGCCAGCAGACGGACAGGCCCGAACACTGAAGCTTTCTTT; CDR3aa: CASRRTGPNTEAFF; v_gene: TRBV6-5; j_gene: TRBJ1-1; abundance: .; d_gene: TRBD1
CDR3nt: TGCGCCAGCAGCTTCACAGGGAACACAGATACGCAGTATTTT; CDR3aa: CASSFTGNTDTQYF; v_gene: TRBV5-1; j_gene: TRBJ2-3; abundance: .; d_gene: .
CDR3nt: TGTGCCAGCAGTGAAGGGACAGGGACGCAGTACTTC; CDR3aa: CASSEGTGTQYF; v_gene: TRBV2; j_gene: TRBJ2-7; abundance: .; d_gene: TRBD1
CDR3nt: TGTGCCAGCAGCTCCCCCCGGGACAGTTTAGTAGGGGAGCTGTTTTTT; CDR3aa: CASSSPRDSLVGELFF; v_gene: TRBV5-6; j_gene: TRBJ2-2; abundance: once; d_gene: TRBD1
CDR3nt: TGCAGCGTTGATGGTGGGAGCTCCTACGAGCAGTACTTC; CDR3aa: CSVDGGSSYEQYF; v_gene: TRBV29-1; j_gene: TRBJ2-7; abundance: .; d_gene: .
CDR3nt: TGTGTGATAATCGGGAACACTGAAGCTTTCTTT; CDR3aa: CVIIGNTEAFF; v_gene: TRBV28; j_gene: TRBJ1-1; abundance: .; d_gene: .
CDR3nt: TGTGCCTGCGCCCAGTACTATGGCTACACCTTC; CDR3aa: CACAQYYGYTF; v_gene: TRBV30; j_gene: TRBJ1-2; abundance: .; d_gene: .
CDR3nt: TGTGCCAGCAGCCCAGGTTGGGGGCTGGGACAGCCCCAGCATTTT; CDR3aa: CASSPGWGLGQPQHF; v_gene: TRBV7-6; j_gene: TRBJ1-5; abundance: .; d_gene: .
CDR3nt: TGTGCCAGCAGCCCCAGGGCCGGGGCCAACGTCCTGACTTTC; CDR3aa: CASSPRAGANVLTF; v_gene: TRBV7-3; j_gene: TRBJ2-6; abundance: few; d_gene: .
CDR3nt: TGTGCCAGTAGTATTGGGGACAGTCCGCCCCAGCATTTT; CDR3aa: CASSIGDSPPQHF; v_gene: TRBV19; j_gene: TRBJ1-5; abundance: .; d_gene: TRBD1
CDR3nt: TGTGCCAGCAGTTTATCCGGGACAGGCTCCTACGAGCAGTACTTC; CDR3aa: CASSLSGTGSYEQYF; v_gene: TRBV28; j_gene: TRBJ2-7; abundance: .; d_gene: TRBD1
CDR3nt: TGTGCCAGCAGCAAGAAAAATTCTAGCGGGGCTTCCTACGAGCAGTACTTC; CDR3aa: CASSKKNSSGASYEQYF; v_gene: TRBV21-1; j_gene: TRBJ2-7; abundance: .; d_gene: .
CDR3nt: TGTGCCAGCAGTTTAAGGAAGGAGACCTATGGCTACACCTTC; CDR3aa: CASSLRKETYGYTF; v_gene: TRBV28; j_gene: TRBJ1-2; abundance: .; d_gene: .
CDR3nt: TGCGCCAGCAGCCAAGATGCCGCGGGTTACACAGATACGCAGTATTTT; CDR3aa: CASSQDAAGYTDTQYF; v_gene: TRBV4-3; j_gene: TRBJ2-3; abundance: .; d_gene: .
CDR3nt: TGCGCCAGCAGCCTCGGGATCTTCTCCTATGGCTACACCTTC; CDR3aa: CASSLGIFSYGYTF; v_gene: TRBV4-1; j_gene: TRBJ1-2; abundance: .; d_gene: .
CDR3nt: TGTGCCAGCAGCCCAAGCCGGGGGTCCTACGAGCAGTACTTC; CDR3aa: CASSPSRGSYEQYF; v_gene: TRBV6-1; j_gene: TRBJ2-7; abundance: few; d_gene: .
CDR3nt: TGCGCCAGCAGCCAAGACTTTGGACAGGGAAGAAGGACTGAAGCTTTCTTT; CDR3aa: CASSQDFGQGRRTEAFF; v_gene: TRBV4-3; j_gene: TRBJ1-1; abundance: .; d_gene: TRBD1
CDR3nt: TGCGCCAGCAGCTTGGCCGGAGAGTACTACGAGCAGTACTTC; CDR3aa: CASSLAGEYYEQYF; v_gene: TRBV5-1; j_gene: TRBJ2-7; abundance: .; d_gene: .
CDR3nt: TGCGCCAGCAATGTGGAGTTTTTCACTGAAGCTTTCTTT; CDR3aa: CASNVEFFTEAFF; v_gene: TRBV10-2; j_gene: TRBJ1-1; abundance: .; d_gene: .
CDR3nt: TGTGCCAGCAGTTCCCAAGGGGCCGACGAAGCCGAAAAACTGTTTTTT; CDR3aa: CASSSQGADEAEKLFF; v_gene: TRBV28; j_gene: TRBJ1-4; abundance: .; d_gene: .
CDR3nt: TGTGCCAGCAGTCCCGAGGCGGATACGCAGTATTTT; CDR3aa: CASSPEADTQYF; v_gene: TRBV7-9; j_gene: TRBJ2-3; abundance: .; d_gene: .
CDR3nt: TGTGCCAGCAGCTTGGATTCGGAGAGGCCTTTCTTT; CDR3aa: CASSLDSERPFF; v_gene: TRBV7-2; j_gene: TRBJ1-1; abundance: .; d_gene: .
CDR3nt: TGTGCCACCGGGGGCGACAGGGAAGAGACCCAGTACTTC; CDR3aa: CATGGDREETQYF; v_gene: TRBV10-3; j_gene: TRBJ2-5; abundance: .; d_gene: .
CDR3nt: TGCGCCAGCAGCCCGGACAGCTACGAGCAGTACTTC; CDR3aa: CASSPDSYEQYF; v_gene: TRBV5-1; j_gene: TRBJ2-7; abundance: .; d_gene: .
CDR3nt: TGTGCCAGCAGCTTAGGCCGGGGGTTATCCTACGAGCAGTACTTC; CDR3aa: CASSLGRGLSYEQYF; v_gene: TRBV7-8; j_gene: TRBJ2-7; abundance: .; d_gene: .
CDR3nt: TGTGCCAGCAGCCCTACGGCGGGGATGAAGTACGAGCAGTACTTC; CDR3aa: CASSPTAGMKYEQYF; v_gene: TRBV7-2; j_gene: TRBJ2-7; abundance: .; d_gene: .
CDR3nt: TGCGCCAGCAGCTTACCCGGGACAGGGGGTTCCTACGAGCAGTACTTC; CDR3aa: CASSLPGTGGSYEQYF; v_gene: TRBV5-1; j_gene: TRBJ2-7; abundance: .; d_gene: TRBD1
CDR3nt: TGTGCCAGTACCCGAGGACAGTTGACCACTGAAGCTTTCTTT; CDR3aa: CASTRGQLTTEAFF; v_gene: TRBV19; j_gene: TRBJ1-1; abundance: few; d_gene: .
CDR3nt: TGTGCCAGCAGCTCCGGGACAGGGTCCTACGAGCAGTACTTC; CDR3aa: CASSSGTGSYEQYF; v_gene: TRBV11-3; j_gene: TRBJ2-7; abundance: .; d_gene: TRBD1
CDR3nt: TGTGCCAGCAGTCAACGAGACAGGGGTGGCTACACCTTC; CDR3aa: CASSQRDRGGYTF; v_gene: TRBV27; j_gene: TRBJ1-2; abundance: once; d_gene: TRBD1
CDR3nt: TGTGCCAGCAGCCCGGACAGGGCCTACGAGCAGTACTTC; CDR3aa: CASSPDRAYEQYF; v_gene: TRBV11-2; j_gene: TRBJ2-7; abundance: .; d_gene: TRBD1
CDR3nt: TGTGCCAGCAGGGGACTAGCGGGAGGTGAGCAGTACTTC; CDR3aa: CASRGLAGGEQYF; v_gene: TRBV7-2; j_gene: TRBJ2-7; abundance: .; d_gene: TRBD2
CDR3nt: TGCGCCAGCCGACAGGGCGGAGTAACAGGGGGCTATGGCTACACCTTC; CDR3aa: CASRQGGVTGGYGYTF; v_gene: TRBV5-1; j_gene: TRBJ1-2; abundance: .; d_gene: TRBD1